The 28 T cell receptor beta chains given below trace back to one sample, sequenced in a study of T cell changes during pregnancy in multiple sclerosis. Assay: immunoSEQ multiplex PCR; the TCRdb copy retains only in-frame clones and omits some. Here the sample spans fewer than 85,000 clones, nearly 95% being singletons. The sequencing here drew on peripheral blood, taken in the second trimester of pregnancy. Every receptor here comes from a female donor with multiple sclerosis, enrolled in a pregnancy study.

The chain joins TRBV13 to TRBJ1-5; 7 bases line up with TRBD1. CDR1 and CDR2 from the germline V gene are PRHDT and FYEKMQ (reference sequence). Trimming took 4 bases from V and 3 from J; bases not matched to a gene: 3. The CDR3 extends over 14 amino acids. The CDR3 spells CASSSGQTNQPQHF. The CDR3 nucleotides read TGTGCCAGCAGCTCGGGACAGACCAATCAGCCCCAGCATTTT.

V is TRBV13 and J is TRBJ2-7; tentative D call: TRBD2 (6 bases). V was clipped by 7 bases and J by 2 bases, with 15 bases between them. The germline CDR1 and CDR2 sequences are PRHDT and FYEKMQ (reference sequence). The CDR3 loop spans 14 amino acids. The chain's CDR3 is CASTIGRRTYEQYF. The CDR3 DNA follows: TGTGCCAGCACTATCGGGAGAAGGACCTACGAGCAGTACTTC.

V gene TRBV10-2 combines with J gene TRBJ2-1; unclear D gene. The germline gives CDR1 WSHSY, CDR2 SAAADI. The CDR3 totals 14 residues. V was clipped by 5 bases and J by 4 bases, with 12 bases between them. CDR3 nucleotide sequence: TGCGCCAGCAGTCCGGCGCCGGGTTACAATGAGCAGTTCTTC. This encodes CASSPAPGYNEQFF.

The V call is TRBV6-4, the J call TRBJ2-1; weak D call: TRBD2 (6 bases). The germline gives CDR1 MRHNA, CDR2 SNTAGT. CDR3 size: 14 residues. V was clipped by 4 bases and J by 6 bases, with 13 bases between them. The CDR3 nucleotides read TGTGCCAGCAGTGGCGGGATGTCTGCCAATGAGCAGTTCTTC. Translation gives CASSGGMSANEQFF.

The chain joins TRBV28 to TRBJ2-7; TRBD2 matches 13 bases. Germline V gene data show CDR1 as MDHEN and CDR2 as SYDVKM. The CDR3 consists of 24 residues. V was pared by 3 bases and J by 1 base, with 27 bases of the junction left unmatched. The CDR3: CASSFSTWTSGSSELVIKSYEQYF. Written as DNA, the CDR3 is TGTGCCAGCAGTTTCTCCACCTGGACTAGCGGGAGTTCTGAGCTAGTTATCAAATCCTACGAGCAGTACTTC.

This clone was seen once. V gene TRBV28 combines with J gene TRBJ2-7; 8 bases match TRBD1. The germline CDR1 and CDR2 sequences are MDHEN and SYDVKM. The CDR3 sequence is 14 residues long. V trimming: 2 bases; J trimming: 5 bases; junction bases outside the gene matches: 5. The CDR3 loop is CASSLGQGPHEQYF. DNA of the CDR3: TGTGCCAGCAGTTTAGGACAGGGCCCCCACGAGCAGTACTTC.

This sequence joins TRBV18 and TRBJ1-1; D remains unclear. There are 13 residues in the CDR3. Between the trimmed V and J ends, which lost 3 bases and 6 bases, there was a span of 11 bases. CDR1 is KGHSH, CDR2 LQKENI, per germline. CDR3 nucleotides: TGTGCCAGCTCACCCGAGGGAATCGCTGAAGCTTTCTTT. Translation gives CASSPEGIAEAFF.

The chain carries TRBV5-8 and TRBJ2-3, with 12 bases fitting TRBD1. Per germline, CDR1 SGHTS and CDR2 YDEGEE. The CDR3 extends over 16 amino acids. J was trimmed by 4 bases and V by 3 bases; bases with no gene match: 6. CDR3 nucleotides: TGTGCCAGCAGCTCCGGGACAGGGGGCTGGGCAGATACGCAGTATTTT. Encoded protein: CASSSGTGGWADTQYF.

J is TRBJ2-5 and V is TRBV5-1, with D unclear. Germline CDR1 is SGHRS and CDR2 is YFSETQ. CDR3 length equals 15 residues. Trimming shortened V by 0 bases and J by 5 bases, and 14 bases separated the two germline ends. CDR3 residues: CASSLEQPLRETQYF. CDR3 bases: TGCGCCAGCAGCTTGGAGCAGCCCTTGAGGGAGACCCAGTACTTC. Full variable domain (outside the CDR3, taken from reference TRBV5-1 and TRBJ2-5): KAGVTQTPRYLIKTRGQQVTLSCSPISGHRSVSWYQQTPGQGLQFLFEYFSETQRNKGNFPGRFSGRQFSNSRSEMNVSTLELGDSALYLCASSLEQPLRETQYFGPGTRLLVL.

The chain carries TRBV28 and TRBJ2-7; D is perhaps TRBD2 (5 bases). Trimming cost V 5 bases and J 12 bases, with 17 bases left between them. This CDR3 comprises 12 residues. The germline CDR1 and CDR2 sequences are MDHEN and SYDVKM. The CDR3 nucleotides read TGTGCCAGCAGTGAGGGTGGCCTAGTACCGTACTTC. Residues: CASSEGGLVPYF.

The rearrangement uses TRBV13 and TRBJ2-3; a possible D gene is TRBD2 (6 bases). The germline V and J ends were trimmed by 5 bases and 3 bases, with 15 bases remaining between them. CDR1 and CDR2 (germline): PRHDT, FYEKMQ (reference sequence). The CDR3 length is 15 residues. The CDR3 spells CASSLRLVGTDTQYF. The CDR3 coding sequence is TGTGCCAGCAGCCTCCGACTAGTAGGTACAGATACGCAGTATTTT.

The rearrangement links TRBV25-1 to TRBJ1-2; 11 positions match TRBD1. After removal of 4 bases from V and 6 bases from J, the junction contained 7 bases not matched to a gene. Germline-derived CDR1 and CDR2 are MGHDK and SYGVNS. The CDR3 runs 15 residues. The chain's CDR3 is CASSGWTGGYDGYTF. CDR3 sequence (DNA): TGTGCCAGCAGTGGCTGGACAGGGGGCTATGATGGCTACACCTTC.

This clone was detected only once. V usage is TRBV4-1 and J usage is TRBJ1-1, with D hard to call. The CDR3 loop spans 13 amino acids. With 0 bases removed from V and 8 bases from J, the gap between germline ends came to 10 bases. The germline V gene has CDR1 MGHRA and CDR2 YSYEKL. The CDR3 DNA follows: TGCGCCAGCAGCCAAGAGGGAGGGATCGAAGCTTTCTTT. Encoded protein: CASSQEGGIEAFF.

J is TRBJ2-5 and V is TRBV5-4, with 8 bases that match TRBD1. The CDR3 totals 15 residues. Per the germline V gene, CDR1 is SGHNT and CDR2 is YYREEE (reference sequence). V lost 4 bases and J lost 0; bases outside the gene matches: 5. CDR3 residues: CASSRDRQYQETQYF. In DNA form, the CDR3 reads TGTGCCAGCAGCCGGGACAGGCAGTACCAAGAGACCCAGTACTTC.

The J gene is TRBJ1-2, the V gene TRBV19; 8 bases map to TRBD1. The CDR3 runs to 17 residues. From germline, CDR1 is LNHDA and CDR2 SQIVND (reference sequence). V lost 5 bases, J lost 6 bases, and 17 bases stayed unmatched. CDR3: CASSPRTGSLLMNGYTF. Written as DNA, the CDR3 is TGTGCCAGTAGTCCTCGGACAGGGTCCCTCCTTATGAATGGCTACACCTTC.

V and J are TRBV5-1 and TRBJ2-7; D not resolved. The CDR3 totals 14 residues. Deletions cut 0 bases from V and 2 bases from J, with 9 bases between. The V gene's germline CDR1 is SGHRS and CDR2 YFSETQ. The CDR3, as DNA: TGCGCCAGCAGCTTGGTTGACACTCCCTACGAGCAGTACTTC. Translating it yields CASSLVDTPYEQYF.

In regard to this clone: At the DNA level, this CDR3 is encoded by other sequences in the same sample as well. The genes are TRBV5-1 and TRBJ2-5; D may be TRBD2 (5 bases). The V gene lost 0 bases and the J gene lost 5 bases, with 11 bases spanning the gap. The V gene's germline CDR1 is SGHRS and CDR2 YFSETQ. The CDR3 has 14 residues. CDR3: CASSLVSGGETQYF. The CDR3 DNA reads as TGCGCCAGCAGCTTGGTTTCAGGCGGGGAGACCCAGTACTTC.

This clone appeared once. The chain joins TRBV9 to TRBJ1-4; D is undetermined. Germline V lookup: CDR1 SGDLS, CDR2 YYNGEE. V lost 4 bases and J 3 bases, leaving 13 bases between the germline ends. There are 15 residues in the CDR3. DNA of the CDR3: TGTGCCAGCAGCTCTCGAGAGGCGGCTAATGAAAAACTGTTTTTT. This gives the protein CASSSREAANEKLFF.

This clone was picked up one time. The genes are TRBV28 and TRBJ1-1, with 7 positions matching TRBD1. The germline CDR1 and CDR2 sequences are MDHEN and SYDVKM. The V and J ends lost 6 bases and 4 bases, in that order; junction bases with no gene match: 2. The CDR3 is 12 amino acids. The CDR3 DNA follows: TGTGCCAGCAGGAGGGGGCTCACTGAAGCTTTCTTT. Translation gives CASRRGLTEAFF.

The V call is TRBV7-2, the J call TRBJ1-3; D is possibly TRBD1 (5 bases). In germline, CDR1 is SGHTA, CDR2 FQGNSA. The CDR3 runs to 18 residues. The V end lost 8 bases, the J end lost 1 base, and 24 bases lay between the germline ends. The chain's CDR3 is CASFPLVGGPISGNTIYF. Written as DNA, the CDR3 is TGTGCCAGCTTTCCCTTGGTGGGGGGACCCATTTCTGGAAACACCATATATTTT.

The V call is TRBV19, the J call TRBJ1-5; D is undetermined. Germline V gene lookup returns CDR1 LNHDA and CDR2 SQIVND (reference sequence). V was shortened by 7 bases and J by 4 bases, with 17 bases between the two germline ends. CDR3 length equals 15 residues. The CDR3 reads CASKSGLQQNQPQHF. The CDR3 DNA sequence: TGTGCCAGTAAATCGGGGTTGCAGCAAAATCAGCCCCAGCATTTT.

V usage is TRBV7-8 and J usage is TRBJ2-7, with 7 bases identical to TRBD1. CDR1 and CDR2 (germline): SGHVS, FQNEAQ. The J segment lost 1 base and the V segment lost 4 bases, leaving 7 bases of the junction unmatched. CDR3 length: 15 residues. DNA of the CDR3: TGTGCCAGCAGCTCGACAGGGCGAGGGTCCTACGAGCAGTACTTC. Translating gives CASSSTGRGSYEQYF.

This chain joins TRBV28 and TRBJ2-7; TRBD1 agrees at 7 bases. J was trimmed by 4 bases and V by 6 bases; bases with no gene match: 9. This CDR3 has 14 amino acids. From germline, CDR1 is MDHEN and CDR2 SYDVKM. The CDR3 loop reads CASSQTGFGYEQYF. As DNA, the CDR3 is TGTGCCAGCAGCCAGACAGGGTTTGGGTACGAGCAGTACTTC.

The V gene is TRBV5-1, the J gene TRBJ2-7, with TRBD2 identical over 13 bases. Germline CDR1 reads SGHRS; CDR2 reads YFSETQ. With V trimmed by 4 bases and J by 4 bases, 8 bases remained unmatched. CDR3 length equals 16 residues. CDR3 sequence (DNA): TGCGCCAGCAGCACAGGACTAGCGGGAGATCGATACGAGCAGTACTTC. This translates into CASSTGLAGDRYEQYF.

The V gene is TRBV28, the J gene TRBJ1-1; no definite D call. V was cut by 1 base and J by 3 bases, with 9 bases left in between. The CDR3 spans 14 residues. Looked up from germline, CDR1 is MDHEN and CDR2 is SYDVKM. The chain's CDR3 is CASSLFSGYTEAFF. CDR3 coding DNA: TGTGCCAGCAGTTTATTCTCGGGGTACACTGAAGCTTTCTTT.

In this sample, this clone turned up once. The V call is TRBV6-5, the J call TRBJ2-2; D is unclear. The germline CDR1 and CDR2 sequences are MNHEY and SVGAGI. V lost 1 base and J 7 bases, leaving 7 bases between the germline ends. This CDR3 is 13 amino acids long. The DNA for the CDR3 is TGTGCCAGCAGTTACTTCTCCGGCGGGGAGCTGTTTTTT. This encodes CASSYFSGGELFF.

The V gene is TRBV7-6, the J gene TRBJ1-4, with D uncertain. Germline V gene sequence: CDR1 SGHVS, CDR2 FNYEAQ. V dropped 5 bases and J dropped 0 bases, with 19 bases sitting between them. The CDR3 consists of 18 residues. The CDR3 nucleotides are TGTGCCAGCAGCCCCCTAGTTAGCCGGTTCGCAACTAATGAAAAACTGTTTTTT. Protein product: CASSPLVSRFATNEKLFF.

The gene calls are TRBV27 and TRBJ2-7, with TRBD2 matching over 11 bases. The CDR3 is made up of 15 amino acids. Trimming at V came to 8 bases and at J to 2 bases, leaving 8 bases not matched to a gene. Germline assignment: CDR1 MNHEY and CDR2 SMNVEV (reference sequence). The CDR3, as DNA: TGTGCCAGCGGGGGGTCTAGCGGGAGGCCCTACGAGCAGTACTTC. Translating gives CASGGSSGRPYEQYF.